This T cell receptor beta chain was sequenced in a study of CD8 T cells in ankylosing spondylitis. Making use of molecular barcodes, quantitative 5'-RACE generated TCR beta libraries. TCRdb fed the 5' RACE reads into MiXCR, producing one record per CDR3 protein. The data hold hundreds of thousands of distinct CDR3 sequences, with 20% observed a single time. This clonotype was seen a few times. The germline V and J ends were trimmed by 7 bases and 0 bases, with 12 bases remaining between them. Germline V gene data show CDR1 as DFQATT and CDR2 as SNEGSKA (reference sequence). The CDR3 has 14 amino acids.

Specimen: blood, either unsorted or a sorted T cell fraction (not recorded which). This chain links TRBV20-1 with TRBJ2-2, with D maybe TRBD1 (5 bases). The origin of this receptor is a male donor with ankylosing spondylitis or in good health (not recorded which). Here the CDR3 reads CSGSRVTNTGELFF. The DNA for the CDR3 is TGCAGTGGGAGCAGGGTAACGAACACCGGGGAGCTGTTTTTT.